A selection of T cell receptor beta chains follows, all from one sample in a study of OX40 agonist ivuxolimab in advanced cancers. Sequencing was performed with immunoSEQ multiplex PCR; in TCRdb, only in-frame clones are kept and a portion is missing. This table has some 18,000 clones, roughly 91% appearing once. The source material was CD4+ or CD8+ T cells sorted from blood, sampled in a trial of the OX40 agonist ivuxolimab. Receptors originate from an adult with an advanced solid tumor such as melanoma, head and neck, liver or kidney cancer. CDR3s include the opening cysteine and the closing phenylalanine or tryptophan. Each record gives: V gene, D gene, J gene, CDR3 length, clone size, CDR3 protein, CDR3 DNA. A D gene is named only where the DNA matches it firmly. Clone size is not always given. Where it is, it says once, few, many or a class for expanded clones.

V: TRBV19
D: NA
J: TRBJ2-7
length: 13
size: NA
CDR3: CASSIGSSYEQYF
DNA: TGTGCCAGTAGTATTGGGAGCTCCTACGAGCAGTACTTC

V: TRBV15
D: NA
J: TRBJ2-6
length: 16
size: NA
CDR3: CATSPETSSGANVLTF
DNA: TGTGCCACCAGCCCGGAGACCTCGTCCGGGGCCAACGTCCTGACTTTC

V: TRBV7-9
D: TRBD2
J: TRBJ2-1
length: 15
size: NA
CDR3: CASSLGLAGGNEQFF
DNA: TGTGCCAGCAGCTTAGGCCTAGCGGGAGGAAATGAGCAGTTCTTC

V: TRBV9
D: NA
J: TRBJ2-1
length: 14
size: NA
CDR3: CASSVGGRNNEQFF
DNA: TGTGCCAGCAGCGTAGGGGGCAGGAACAATGAGCAGTTCTTC

V: TRBV7-8
D: NA
J: TRBJ2-2
length: 16
size: NA
CDR3: CASSLIWTANTGELFF
DNA: TGTGCCAGCAGCTTAATATGGACAGCTAACACCGGGGAGCTGTTTTTT

V: TRBV27
D: NA
J: TRBJ1-3
length: 15
size: NA
CDR3: CASSLTGISGNTIYF
DNA: TGTGCCAGCAGCCTTACAGGGATCTCTGGAAACACCATATATTTT

V: TRBV28
D: NA
J: TRBJ1-3
length: 19
size: NA
CDR3: CASTIDILSDWRPGNTIYF
DNA: TGTGCCAGCACCATAGACATTTTAAGTGACTGGCGGCCTGGAAACACCATATATTTT

V: TRBV5-1
D: TRBD2
J: TRBJ2-7
length: 18
size: NA
CDR3: CASSLGPGTSELSYEQYF
DNA: TGCGCCAGCAGCTTGGGCCCCGGGACTAGCGAGCTCTCCTACGAGCAGTACTTC

V: TRBV6-6
D: NA
J: TRBJ2-3
length: 12
size: NA
CDR3: CASSYFSDTQYF
DNA: TGTGCCAGCAGTTACTTTTCAGATACGCAGTATTTT

V: TRBV6-6
D: NA
J: TRBJ2-7
length: 11
size: NA
CDR3: CASRGPYEQYF
DNA: TGTGCCAGCAGGGGACCATACGAGCAGTACTTC

V: TRBV15
D: TRBD2
J: TRBJ2-2
length: 18
size: NA
CDR3: CATSRGLAGDANTGELFF
DNA: TGTGCCACCAGCAGGGGACTAGCGGGAGACGCGAACACCGGGGAGCTGTTTTTT

V: TRBV4-2
D: NA
J: TRBJ2-5
length: 18
size: once
CDR3: CASSQVILQGTLQETQYF
DNA: TGTGCCAGCAGCCAAGTCATACTACAGGGTACCCTCCAAGAGACCCAGTACTTC

V: TRBV6-4
D: NA
J: TRBJ2-2
length: 15
size: NA
CDR3: CASSAGGVGAGELFF
DNA: TGTGCCAGCAGTGCGGGCGGCGTTGGCGCCGGGGAGCTGTTTTTT

V: TRBV4-2
D: TRBD2
J: TRBJ2-1
length: 16
size: NA
CDR3: CASSQTSGASYNEQFF
DNA: TGTGCCAGCAGCCAAACTAGCGGGGCTTCCTACAATGAGCAGTTCTTC

V: TRBV25-1
D: NA
J: TRBJ2-4
length: 15
size: NA
CDR3: CASSERVGTKNIQYF
DNA: TGTGCCAGCAGTGAACGGGTCGGGACCAAAAACATTCAGTACTTC

V: TRBV28
D: TRBD1
J: TRBJ2-7
length: 14
size: NA
CDR3: CASSRPLRQGEQYF
DNA: TGTGCCAGCAGCCGTCCCCTCAGACAGGGCGAGCAGTACTTC

V: TRBV5-1
D: TRBD2
J: TRBJ2-1
length: 14
size: NA
CDR3: CASSPSGAYNEQFF
DNA: TGCGCCAGCAGCCCTAGCGGAGCCTACAATGAGCAGTTCTTC

V: TRBV28
D: TRBD2
J: TRBJ2-3
length: 16
size: NA
CDR3: CAVQNRLAGMTDTQYF
DNA: TGTGCCGTACAGAATCGACTAGCGGGTATGACAGATACGCAGTATTTT

V: TRBV5-1
D: NA
J: TRBJ1-1
length: 11
size: NA
CDR3: CASSLPGEAFF
DNA: TGCGCCAGCAGCTTGCCGGGGGAAGCTTTCTTT

V: TRBV19
D: NA
J: TRBJ1-2
length: 13
size: NA
CDR3: CASRPQEADGYTF
DNA: TGTGCCAGTAGACCCCAGGAAGCGGATGGCTACACCTTC

V: TRBV5-1
D: NA
J: TRBJ2-7
length: 12
size: once
CDR3: CASSIDSYEQYF
DNA: TGCGCCAGCAGCATTGATTCCTACGAGCAGTACTTC

V: TRBV19
D: NA
J: TRBJ2-7
length: 16
size: once
CDR3: CASSFGAGVRIYEQYF
DNA: TGTGCCAGTAGTTTCGGGGCAGGGGTCCGTATCTACGAGCAGTACTTC

V: TRBV25-1
D: TRBD2
J: TRBJ2-5
length: 17
size: NA
CDR3: CASSAQGLAGVRETQYF
DNA: TGTGCCAGCAGTGCCCAGGGGTTAGCGGGAGTGCGGGAGACCCAGTACTTC

V: TRBV7-2
D: NA
J: TRBJ2-2
length: 16
size: NA
CDR3: CASSSRTATNTGELFF
DNA: TGTGCCAGCAGCTCGCGGACAGCGACGAACACCGGGGAGCTGTTTTTT

V: TRBV6-5
D: NA
J: TRBJ1-5
length: 12
size: NA
CDR3: CASSEANQPQHF
DNA: TGTGCCAGCAGTGAAGCAAATCAGCCCCAGCATTTT

V: TRBV7-9
D: NA
J: TRBJ2-1
length: 13
size: NA
CDR3: CASSQGTEIEQFF
DNA: TGTGCCAGCAGCCAAGGGACGGAGATTGAGCAGTTCTTC

V: TRBV15
D: TRBD2
J: TRBJ2-5
length: 17
size: few
CDR3: CATSHPRSTSGQETQYF
DNA: TGTGCCACCAGTCACCCAAGGTCGACTAGCGGACAAGAGACCCAGTACTTC

V: TRBV5-1
D: TRBD2
J: TRBJ2-1
length: 15
size: NA
CDR3: CASSLVAGEYNEQFF
DNA: TGCGCCAGCAGCTTGGTAGCGGGAGAATACAATGAGCAGTTCTTC

V: TRBV7-6
D: TRBD2
J: TRBJ2-1
length: 13
size: NA
CDR3: CASSPAGGYEQFF
DNA: TGTGCCAGCAGCCCCGCGGGAGGGTATGAGCAGTTCTTC

V: TRBV11-3
D: NA
J: TRBJ2-1
length: 15
size: NA
CDR3: CASSLSISVGNEQFF
DNA: TGTGCCAGCAGCTTAAGTATCAGTGTGGGCAATGAGCAGTTCTTC

V: TRBV9
D: TRBD1
J: TRBJ1-1
length: 13
size: once
CDR3: CASSTRGLTEAFF
DNA: TGTGCCAGCAGCACTAGGGGGCTTACTGAAGCTTTCTTT

V: TRBV30
D: TRBD1
J: TRBJ2-5
length: 11
size: NA
CDR3: CAWSLRDRVDF
DNA: TGTGCCTGGAGTCTCCGGGACAGGGTGGACTTC

V: TRBV7-2
D: NA
J: TRBJ2-1
length: 12
size: NA
CDR3: CASSFGWDEQFF
DNA: TGTGCCAGCAGCTTCGGGTGGGATGAGCAGTTCTTC

V: TRBV7-3
D: NA
J: TRBJ2-3
length: 14
size: NA
CDR3: CASSSGFSTDTQYF
DNA: TGTGCCAGCAGCTCAGGATTTAGCACAGATACGCAGTATTTT

V: TRBV19
D: NA
J: TRBJ2-1
length: 13
size: NA
CDR3: CASSQYVDNEQFF
DNA: TGTGCCAGTAGCCAATACGTAGACAATGAGCAGTTCTTC

V: TRBV7-8
D: TRBD1
J: TRBJ1-1
length: 14
size: NA
CDR3: CASSKTGDWGEAFF
DNA: TGTGCCAGCAGCAAGACAGGGGATTGGGGTGAAGCTTTCTTT

V: TRBV27
D: NA
J: TRBJ1-5
length: 14
size: NA
CDR3: CASSLGGSNQPQHF
DNA: TGTGCCAGCAGTTTAGGGGGGAGCAATCAGCCCCAGCATTTT

V: TRBV5-8
D: NA
J: TRBJ2-5
length: 13
size: NA
CDR3: CASSLPESETQYF
DNA: TGTGCCAGCAGCTTGCCAGAATCGGAGACCCAGTACTTC

V: TRBV7-8
D: TRBD2
J: TRBJ2-1
length: 16
size: NA
CDR3: CASSSHLAGGYNEQFF
DNA: TGTGCCAGCAGCTCCCACCTAGCGGGAGGGTACAATGAGCAGTTCTTC

V: TRBV30
D: TRBD1
J: TRBJ2-7
length: 14
size: NA
CDR3: CAWRIPGGRDEQYF
DNA: TGTGCCTGGAGGATCCCAGGGGGCCGCGACGAGCAGTACTTC

V: TRBV6-6
D: NA
J: TRBJ2-1
length: 12
size: NA
CDR3: CASSLSGSEQFF
DNA: TGTGCCAGCAGTTTGAGTGGGAGTGAGCAGTTCTTC

V: TRBV5-1
D: NA
J: TRBJ1-1
length: 13
size: NA
CDR3: CASSPPTATEAFF
DNA: TGCGCCAGCAGCCCACCCACCGCCACTGAAGCTTTCTTT

V: TRBV27
D: NA
J: TRBJ2-1
length: 15
size: NA
CDR3: CASSGRGSSYNEQFF
DNA: TGTGCCAGCAGTGGGAGGGGGAGCTCCTACAATGAGCAGTTCTTC

V: TRBV11-2
D: NA
J: TRBJ2-1
length: 14
size: NA
CDR3: CASSVSGTWDEQFF
DNA: TGTGCCAGCAGCGTTAGCGGAACTTGGGATGAGCAGTTCTTC

V: TRBV11-2
D: TRBD1
J: TRBJ1-1
length: 13
size: NA
CDR3: CASSPGQGTEAFF
DNA: TGTGCCAGCAGCCCCGGACAGGGGACTGAAGCTTTCTTT

V: TRBV27
D: NA
J: TRBJ2-1
length: 13
size: NA
CDR3: CASSTSGYNEQFF
DNA: NA

V: TRBV18
D: TRBD1
J: TRBJ2-5
length: 15
size: NA
CDR3: CASSPPERGPETQYF
DNA: TGTGCCAGCTCACCACCGGAAAGGGGGCCAGAGACCCAGTACTTC

V: TRBV4-1
D: NA
J: TRBJ1-5
length: 15
size: NA
CDR3: CASSQEGIGAQPQHF
DNA: TGCGCCAGCAGCCAAGAGGGCATAGGGGCCCAGCCCCAGCATTTT

V: TRBV6-6
D: NA
J: TRBJ2-7
length: 13
size: NA
CDR3: CASSSILAEGQYF
DNA: TGTGCCAGCAGTTCTATCCTAGCAGAGGGGCAGTACTTC

V: TRBV7-9
D: TRBD2
J: TRBJ2-2
length: 16
size: NA
CDR3: CASSFTSGSDTGELFF
DNA: TGTGCCAGCAGCTTTACTAGCGGGAGTGACACCGGGGAGCTGTTTTTT

V: TRBV28
D: NA
J: TRBJ2-7
length: 11
size: once
CDR3: CASSPHYEQYF
DNA: TGTGCCAGCAGTCCCCACTACGAGCAGTACTTC

V: TRBV5-4
D: NA
J: TRBJ2-2
length: 12
size: NA
CDR3: CASSLPSGELFF
DNA: TGTGCCAGCAGCTTGCCCTCCGGGGAGCTGTTTTTT